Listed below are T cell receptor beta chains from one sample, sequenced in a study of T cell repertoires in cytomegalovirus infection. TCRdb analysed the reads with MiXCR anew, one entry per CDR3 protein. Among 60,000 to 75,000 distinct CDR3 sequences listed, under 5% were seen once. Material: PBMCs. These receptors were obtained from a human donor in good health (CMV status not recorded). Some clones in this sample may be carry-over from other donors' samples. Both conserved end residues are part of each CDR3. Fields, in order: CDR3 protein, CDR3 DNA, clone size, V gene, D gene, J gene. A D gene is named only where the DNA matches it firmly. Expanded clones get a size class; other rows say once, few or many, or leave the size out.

cdr3_aa: CASSFSHRGRETQYF; cdr3_nt: TGTGCCAGCAGCTTCTCCCACAGGGGCCGAGAGACCCAGTACTTC; clone_size: few; v_call: TRBV7-2; d_call: TRBD1; j_call: TRBJ2-5
cdr3_aa: CASSLGNKYYGYTF; cdr3_nt: TGTGCCAGCAGCTTAGGGAACAAGTACTATGGCTACACCTTC; clone_size: many; v_call: TRBV7-2; d_call: .; j_call: TRBJ1-2
cdr3_aa: CASSEALGGTEAFF; cdr3_nt: TGTGCCAGCAGTGAAGCACTGGGAGGCACTGAAGCTTTCTTT; clone_size: many; v_call: TRBV6-1; d_call: .; j_call: TRBJ1-1
cdr3_aa: CASSLAGSNTGELFF; cdr3_nt: TGTGCCAGCAGCTTAGCGGGATCGAACACCGGGGAGCTGTTTTTT; clone_size: many; v_call: TRBV28; d_call: TRBD2; j_call: TRBJ2-2
cdr3_aa: CASSPVRDSSNYGYTF; cdr3_nt: TGTGCCAGCAGCCCAGTCCGGGACAGCTCTAACTATGGCTACACCTTC; clone_size: many; v_call: TRBV7-9; d_call: TRBD1; j_call: TRBJ1-2
cdr3_aa: CSAQIGSGFNTDTQYF; cdr3_nt: TGCAGTGCTCAAATAGGAAGTGGATTTAACACAGATACGCAGTATTTT; clone_size: many; v_call: TRBV20-1; d_call: .; j_call: TRBJ2-3
cdr3_aa: CASSLDRGLTEAFF; cdr3_nt: TGTGCCAGCAGCCTGGACAGGGGGCTAACTGAAGCTTTCTTT; clone_size: many; v_call: TRBV7-2; d_call: TRBD1; j_call: TRBJ1-1
cdr3_aa: CASRRTATNEKLFF; cdr3_nt: TGTGCCAGCAGGAGGACAGCAACTAATGAAAAACTGTTTTTT; clone_size: many; v_call: TRBV12-3/TRBV12-4; d_call: .; j_call: TRBJ1-4
cdr3_aa: CASSLYGPPYEQYF; cdr3_nt: TGTGCCAGCAGTTTATACGGTCCACCCTACGAGCAGTACTTC; clone_size: many; v_call: TRBV12-3/TRBV12-4; d_call: .; j_call: TRBJ2-7
cdr3_aa: CASSIQGHEQFF; cdr3_nt: TGTGCCAGCAGCATACAGGGGCATGAGCAGTTCTTC; clone_size: .; v_call: TRBV7-2; d_call: TRBD1; j_call: TRBJ2-1
cdr3_aa: CASRKTGELGYTF; cdr3_nt: TGTGCCAGTAGAAAGACAGGCGAACTTGGCTACACCTTC; clone_size: many; v_call: TRBV19; d_call: .; j_call: TRBJ1-2
cdr3_aa: CASSSIETQYF; cdr3_nt: TGTGCCAGCAGCTCCATAGAGACCCAGTACTTC; clone_size: many; v_call: TRBV7-8; d_call: .; j_call: TRBJ2-5
cdr3_aa: CSVVGAPVAHSVF; cdr3_nt: TGCAGCGTTGTGGGTGCCCCGGTTGCCCATTCGGTCTTC; clone_size: many; v_call: TRBV29-1; d_call: .; j_call: TRBJ2-5
cdr3_aa: CASSPRARISPLHF; cdr3_nt: TGTGCCAGCAGCCCTCGGGCCAGGATTTCACCCCTCCACTTT; clone_size: many; v_call: TRBV7-2; d_call: .; j_call: TRBJ1-6
cdr3_aa: CASSSGFGGATQYF; cdr3_nt: TGTGCCAGCAGCTCGGGATTCGGGGGTGCGACCCAGTACTTC; clone_size: many; v_call: TRBV7-2; d_call: .; j_call: TRBJ2-5
cdr3_aa: CASVDRNERAFF; cdr3_nt: TGTGCCAGCGTGGACAGGAACGAGAGAGCTTTCTTT; clone_size: many; v_call: TRBV2; d_call: TRBD1; j_call: TRBJ1-1
cdr3_aa: CASTHRVYTEAFF; cdr3_nt: TGTGCCAGCACCCACAGGGTGTACACTGAAGCTTTCTTT; clone_size: many; v_call: TRBV7-2; d_call: .; j_call: TRBJ1-1
cdr3_aa: CASRNNEQFF; cdr3_nt: TGTGCCAGCAGGAACAATGAGCAGTTCTTC; clone_size: many; v_call: TRBV7-6; d_call: .; j_call: TRBJ2-1
cdr3_aa: CASSLTRTGEQYF; cdr3_nt: TGTGCCAGCAGCTTAACAAGGACGGGAGAGCAGTACTTC; clone_size: many; v_call: TRBV7-2; d_call: .; j_call: TRBJ2-7
cdr3_aa: CSAIAPRTPSTDTQYF; cdr3_nt: TGCAGTGCCATAGCTCCCAGAACCCCTAGCACAGATACGCAGTATTTT; clone_size: many; v_call: TRBV20-1; d_call: .; j_call: TRBJ2-3
cdr3_aa: CASSLQGSNEQFF; cdr3_nt: TGTGCCAGCAGTTTACAGGGCTCCAATGAGCAGTTCTTC; clone_size: many; v_call: TRBV28; d_call: .; j_call: TRBJ2-1
cdr3_aa: CASTRDIYNEQFF; cdr3_nt: TGTGCCAGCACTCGGGACATTTACAATGAGCAGTTCTTC; clone_size: many; v_call: TRBV6-1; d_call: .; j_call: TRBJ2-1
cdr3_aa: CASSSLQSEQYF; cdr3_nt: TGTGCCAGCAGCTCCCTCCAATCCGAGCAGTACTTC; clone_size: many; v_call: TRBV7-6; d_call: .; j_call: TRBJ2-7
cdr3_aa: CASRLWGSNQPQHF; cdr3_nt: TGTGCCAGCCGCCTTTGGGGTAGCAATCAGCCCCAGCATTTT; clone_size: many; v_call: TRBV6-8; d_call: .; j_call: TRBJ1-5
cdr3_aa: CASSILTSGGTDTQYF; cdr3_nt: TGTGCCAGCAGCATCCTAACTAGCGGGGGCACAGATACGCAGTATTTT; clone_size: many; v_call: TRBV7-9; d_call: TRBD2; j_call: TRBJ2-3
cdr3_aa: CASTLWGGEQYF; cdr3_nt: TGTGCCAGCACCCTGTGGGGGGGCGAGCAGTACTTC; clone_size: many; v_call: TRBV28; d_call: TRBD2; j_call: TRBJ2-7
cdr3_aa: CASSEGFGNTIYF; cdr3_nt: TGTGCCAGCAGCGAAGGGTTTGGAAACACCATATATTTT; clone_size: many; v_call: TRBV7-9; d_call: .; j_call: TRBJ1-3
cdr3_aa: CASSRDRATSPLHF; cdr3_nt: TGTGCCAGCAGCAGGGACAGGGCAACTTCACCCCTCCACTTT; clone_size: many; v_call: TRBV7-9; d_call: TRBD1; j_call: TRBJ1-6
cdr3_aa: CASSLYNGAQETQYF; cdr3_nt: TGCGCCAGCAGCTTATACAACGGGGCGCAAGAGACCCAGTACTTC; clone_size: many; v_call: TRBV5-1; d_call: .; j_call: TRBJ2-5
cdr3_aa: CASSLEPLANEQFF; cdr3_nt: TGTGCCAGCAGCTTAGAGCCCCTAGCGAATGAGCAGTTCTTC; clone_size: many; v_call: TRBV7-6; d_call: .; j_call: TRBJ2-1
cdr3_aa: CASSARMTDTQYF; cdr3_nt: TGTGCCAGCAGCGCAAGAATGACAGATACGCAGTATTTT; clone_size: many; v_call: TRBV7-3; d_call: .; j_call: TRBJ2-3
cdr3_aa: CASSQDGGLASPGNEQFF; cdr3_nt: TGTGCCAGCAGCCAAGATGGAGGACTAGCGTCCCCAGGGAATGAGCAGTTCTTC; clone_size: many; v_call: TRBV4-2; d_call: TRBD2; j_call: TRBJ2-1
cdr3_aa: CASSFAPLADSINF; cdr3_nt: TGTGCCAGCAGCTTCGCCCCACTAGCAGATTCGATAAATTTT; clone_size: many; v_call: TRBV7-2; d_call: .; j_call: TRBJ2-3
cdr3_aa: CASSRDAALGQPQHF; cdr3_nt: TGTGCCAGCAGCCGGGACGCGGCCCTGGGTCAGCCCCAGCATTTT; clone_size: many; v_call: TRBV7-2; d_call: .; j_call: TRBJ1-5
cdr3_aa: CASSYDRNYGYTF; cdr3_nt: TGTGCCAGCAGCTACGACAGGAACTATGGCTACACCTTC; clone_size: many; v_call: TRBV5-6; d_call: .; j_call: TRBJ1-2
cdr3_aa: CASSIGGTGYGYTF; cdr3_nt: TGTGCCAGCAGCATCGGAGGGACGGGCTATGGCTACACCTTC; clone_size: many; v_call: TRBV28; d_call: .; j_call: TRBJ1-2
cdr3_aa: CASSVGLRTDTQYF; cdr3_nt: TGTGCCAGCAGCGTGGGTCTGCGAACAGATACGCAGTATTTT; clone_size: .; v_call: TRBV9; d_call: .; j_call: TRBJ2-3
cdr3_aa: CASSLYGTSGAEQYF; cdr3_nt: TGTGCCAGCAGCTTATATGGGACTAGCGGGGCCGAGCAGTACTTC; clone_size: many; v_call: TRBV7-2; d_call: TRBD2; j_call: TRBJ2-7
cdr3_aa: CASRETGVNTEAFF; cdr3_nt: TGTGCCAGTAGGGAGACAGGGGTGAACACTGAAGCTTTCTTT; clone_size: many; v_call: TRBV19; d_call: TRBD1; j_call: TRBJ1-1
cdr3_aa: CASRDPPAHEQYF; cdr3_nt: TGTGCCAGCAGGGACCCCCCGGCGCACGAGCAGTACTTC; clone_size: few; v_call: TRBV6-1; d_call: .; j_call: TRBJ2-7